These T cell receptor beta chains were read from a single sample in a study of shared clonotypes between healthy human individuals. Repertoires were generated with immunoSEQ multiplex PCR, while TCRdb's copy carries only in-frame clones and drops some. The table has around 2,000,000 clones, roughly 94% seen once; the top ten hold 1% to 1.5%. Input material: naive CD8+ T cells sorted from blood. The receptors were sampled from a man younger than 35 in good health. The CDR3 runs from the conserved cysteine through the conserved F or W. D genes are given only for firm matches. A clone size is listed for some rows: how often the clone was seen (once, few, many), or a class if it is expanded.

TRBD2 TRBJ2-7 TRBV6-5 - CASSYVGLEYEQYF TGTGCCAGCAGTTACGTGGGACTAGAGTACGAGCAGTACTTC
- TRBJ2-7 TRBV4-1 - CASSQALTEYEQYF TGCGCCAGCAGCCAAGCCTTGACGGAATACGAGCAGTACTTC
TRBD1 TRBJ2-7 TRBV5-1 - CASSSPGQTYEQYF TGCGCCAGCAGCTCCCCGGGACAGACCTACGAGCAGTACTTC
- TRBJ1-2 TRBV19 - CASSIQGEYGYTF TGTGCCAGTAGTATACAGGGCGAATATGGCTACACCTTC
- TRBJ2-3 TRBV7-9 - CASSTEGGSSDTQYF TGTGCCAGCAGTACGGAGGGGGGATCATCAGATACGCAGTATTTT
- TRBJ2-3 TRBV7-2 - CASSFEEPDTQYF TGTGCCAGCAGCTTTGAGGAGCCAGATACGCAGTATTTT
- TRBJ2-1 TRBV7-9 - CASSLPLEADEQFF TGTGCCAGCAGTTTACCCTTGGAGGCAGATGAGCAGTTCTTC
TRBD2 TRBJ2-7 TRBV27 - CASSLLGIRPGGEQYF TGTGCCAGCAGTTTATTAGGAATAAGGCCGGGGGGGGAGCAGTACTTC
TRBD1 TRBJ1-4 TRBV5-8 - CASSLADRERNEKLFF TGTGCCAGCAGCTTAGCGGACAGGGAACGTAATGAAAAACTGTTTTTT
- TRBJ1-2 TRBV5-1 - CASSPGINYGYTF TGCGCCAGCAGCCCGGGGATTAACTATGGCTACACCTTC
TRBD2 TRBJ2-7 TRBV7-6 - CASSPGGLSEQYF TGTGCCAGCAGCCCGGGGGGGCTGAGTGAGCAGTACTTC
- TRBJ2-3 TRBV6-6 - CASSLDRDTQYF TGTGCCAGCAGCCTTGACAGGGATACGCAGTATTTT
- TRBJ2-2 TRBV6-5 - CASSALDGGELFF TGTGCCAGCAGTGCCCTAGATGGTGGGGAGCTGTTTTTT
- TRBJ1-1 TRBV4-3 - CASSQARSFMNTEAFF TGCGCCAGCAGCCAAGCCAGATCATTTATGAACACTGAAGCTTTCTTT
- TRBJ2-7 TRBV4-1 - CASSQDRQGGYEQYF TGCGCCAGCAGCCAAGATCGGCAGGGAGGTTACGAGCAGTACTTC
TRBD2 TRBJ2-3 TRBV27 once CASSPSSGVFTDTQYF TGTGCCAGCAGTCCTTCTAGCGGGGTATTCACAGATACGCAGTATTTT
TRBD1 TRBJ2-7 TRBV14 - CASSHRWPGQTYEQYF TGTGCCAGCAGCCATAGATGGCCGGGACAGACCTACGAGCAGTACTTC
- TRBJ2-7 TRBV10-2 - CASSEALNYEQYF TGCGCCAGCAGTGAGGCACTAAACTACGAGCAGTACTTC
- TRBJ1-1 TRBV7-7 - CASSPFGGGDEAFF TGTGCTAGCAGCCCCTTTGGCGGAGGAGATGAAGCTTTCTTT
TRBD1 TRBJ1-2 TRBV4-1 - CASRGTVNYGYTF TGCGCCAGCAGAGGGACAGTTAACTATGGCTACACCTTC
- TRBJ2-7 TRBV11-2 - CASSPVGYEQYF TGTGCCAGCAGCCCTGTTGGATACGAGCAGTACTTC
- TRBJ2-2 TRBV2 - CASSSRTDNTGELFF TGTGCCAGCAGTTCTCGGACCGATAACACCGGGGAGCTGTTTTTT
- TRBJ2-7 TRBV6-1 - CASSESGGSYEQYF TGTGCCAGCAGTGAAAGTGGGGGGTCCTACGAGCAGTACTTC
- TRBJ2-5 TRBV7-8 - CASSFLGHVQETQYF TGTGCCAGCAGCTTTTTGGGTCACGTCCAAGAGACCCAGTACTTC
- TRBJ2-7 TRBV5-5 once CASILKGLGGYYEQYF TGTGCCAGCATATTGAAGGGGCTAGGCGGATACTACGAGCAGTACTTC
TRBD2 TRBJ2-3 TRBV10-3 - CAISETGTSGTDTQYF TGTGCCATCAGTGAGACTGGGACTAGCGGAACAGATACGCAGTATTTT
TRBD2 TRBJ2-3 TRBV19 - CASRISGLSTDTQYF TGTGCCAGTAGGATTAGCGGGCTTAGCACAGATACGCAGTATTTT
- TRBJ2-1 TRBV9 - CASSVDFGDTREQFF TGTGCCAGCAGCGTAGATTTTGGGGACACTCGTGAGCAGTTCTTC
TRBD2 TRBJ2-1 TRBV4-3 - CASSQVAGREQFF TGCGCCAGCAGCCAAGTAGCGGGACGAGAGCAGTTCTTC
- TRBJ2-3 TRBV5-5 - CASSLEMLGVLTDTQYF TGTGCCAGCAGCTTGGAGATGTTGGGGGTATTGACAGATACGCAGTATTTT
TRBD1 TRBJ1-4 TRBV28 - CASSLFFSGTGGEKLFF TGTGCCAGCAGTTTATTCTTTTCCGGGACAGGGGGTGAAAAACTGTTTTTT
TRBD1 TRBJ1-2 TRBV6-1 once CASSDENRGPDGYTF TGTGCCAGCAGTGACGAGAACAGGGGGCCTGATGGCTACACCTTC
- TRBJ1-1 TRBV5-6 - CASSSDLDRTNTEAFF TGTGCCAGCAGCTCTGATTTAGACAGGACGAACACTGAAGCTTTCTTT
TRBD2 TRBJ2-7 TRBV9 - CASSEGLAGYEQYF TGTGCCAGCAGCGAGGGACTAGCGGGGTACGAGCAGTACTTC
TRBD1 TRBJ1-2 TRBV29-1 - CSVAQGGGYTF TGCAGCGTTGCCCAGGGGGGAGGCTACACCTTC
TRBD1 TRBJ1-5 TRBV4-1 - CASSQEEGAVNQPQHF TGCGCCAGCAGCCAAGAGGAGGGGGCCGTCAATCAGCCCCAGCATTTT
TRBD1 TRBJ1-5 TRBV5-1 - CASSNGQENQPQHF TGCGCCAGCAGCAACGGACAGGAGAATCAGCCCCAGCATTTT
- TRBJ2-7 TRBV27 - CAAGSYEQYF TGTGCCGCCGGCTCCTACGAGCAGTACTTC
- TRBJ1-3 TRBV6-5 - CASSYGQAPGNTIYF TGTGCCAGCAGTTACGGGCAGGCCCCAGGAAACACCATATATTTT
- TRBJ1-5 TRBV7-9 - CASSTGTNQPQHF TGTGCCAGCAGTACAGGGACCAATCAGCCCCAGCATTTT
- TRBJ2-1 TRBV6-1 - CASSDAGYNEQFF TGTGCCAGCAGTGACGCGGGGTACAATGAGCAGTTCTTC
- TRBJ1-5 TRBV27 once CASSLGGSLGPQHF TGTGCCAGCAGTTTAGGAGGCTCCCTAGGGCCCCAGCATTTT
TRBD2 TRBJ2-1 TRBV29-1 - CSAYSGGAVNEQFF TGCAGCGCGTATAGCGGGGGGGCTGTGAATGAGCAGTTCTTC
- TRBJ2-5 TRBV2 - CASTEPGPPGEETQYF TGTGCCAGCACCGAACCGGGACCTCCGGGGGAAGAGACCCAGTACTTC
- TRBJ1-2 TRBV30 - CAWRAGAGYGYTF TGTGCCTGGAGAGCGGGCGCGGGCTATGGCTACACCTTC
TRBD1 TRBJ1-5 TRBV28 - CASTLEGAFDQPQHF TGTGCCAGCACCCTCGAGGGGGCGTTTGATCAGCCCCAGCATTTT
TRBD2 TRBJ2-1 TRBV27 once CASSLESSGVGEQFF TGTGCCAGCAGTTTAGAGTCTAGCGGGGTTGGTGAGCAGTTCTTC
TRBD1 TRBJ1-1 TRBV10-3 - CAINTGGVSRMNTEAFF TGTGCCATCAATACAGGGGGGGTAAGTAGGATGAACACTGAAGCTTTCTTT
- TRBJ1-1 TRBV30 few CAWSVFRTEAFF TGTGCCTGGAGTGTCTTTCGCACTGAAGCTTTCTTT
- TRBJ2-7 TRBV4-3 - CASSPSDSRNPYEQYF TGCGCCAGCAGCCCCTCGGACAGCCGAAATCCCTACGAGCAGTACTTC
- TRBJ1-1 TRBV6-1 - CASSEVSRVGVENTEAFF TGTGCCAGCAGTGAAGTGAGTAGGGTGGGGGTCGAGAACACTGAAGCTTTCTTT
- TRBJ1-2 TRBV7-9 once CASSSSGDLAGGYTF TGTGCCAGCAGCTCATCGGGGGACTTGGCAGGGGGCTACACCTTC
- TRBJ1-2 TRBV5-4 - CASSPLPGDYGYTF TGTGCCAGCAGCCCCCTCCCGGGTGACTATGGCTACACCTTC